This section outlines one T cell receptor (beta chain) sequence together with its context. Its antigen is not known. Distinct nucleotide sequences in the sample also encode this CDR3. Those who donated were healthy bone marrow donors. The study ran its PCR with 60 Vbeta and 13 Jbeta primers. Profiled with immunoSEQ multiplex PCR; TCRdb holds only in-frame clones, not every one. This sample carries 150,000 to 200,000 clones, around 86% of them seen once, and the ten largest clones take less than 1%. This entry comes from a study of cytomegalovirus exposure and HLA in healthy donors. Study-wide results and caveats: Most of the TCR beta V segments (in an earlier analysis) were productive either about 87% or about 30% of the time. Follow-up analysis later connected one missense variant in DCLRE1C with trimming of TCR beta V- and J-genes. V segments that were indistinguishable, TRBV6-2 and TRBV6-3 among them, were omitted from analysis.

There are 13 residues in the CDR3. Germline V CDR1 and CDR2: SEHNR, FQNEAQ (reference sequence). V was cut by 5 bases and J by 2 bases, with 9 bases left in between. The sequenced material came from PBMCs. This clonotype was sampled from a girl aged 2-10 years in good health and CMV-seropositive. The V call is TRBV7-9, the J call TRBJ1-1; D ambiguous. CDR3 loop: CASSLTPNTEAFF. CDR3 DNA sequence: TGTGCCAGCAGCCTCACACCTAACACTGAAGCTTTCTTT.